This TCR beta chain was found in a study of a mutant IDH1 vaccine in newly diagnosed glioma. Study summary: Patients, over weeks 1, 3, 5, 7, 11, 15, 19 and 23, received a total of eight vaccinations.

Time point defined: week 23, last vaccination. Mutant IDH1 20-mer peptide, at 300 ug, made up each vaccine dose, with topical imiquimod. The germline V gene encodes CDR1 SGHRS and CDR2 YFSETQ. The ends were cut back, 2 bases at V and 0 bases at J, with 7 bases in the middle. The length of the CDR3 is 14 residues. Findings and caveats of the study: In 90% to 95% of patients, immune responses induced by the vaccine occurred.

Using immunoSEQ multiplex PCR, the repertoire was profiled, and TCRdb retains in-frame clones only, with some absent. The sample has roughly 52,000 clones, over 70% seen once. This clone occurred once. The antigen is not known. The chain links TRBV5-1 to TRBJ2-3, with D possibly matching TRBD1 (5 bases). The receptor was isolated from a man between 35 and 55 years old with glioma. The sequences come from PBMCs, collected from a glioma patient whose treatment included an IDH1 peptide vaccine. The CDR3 DNA reads TGCGCCAGCAGCTTCCGACAGAGCACAGATACGCAGTATTTT. It specifies CASSFRQSTDTQYF. The entire variable domain, with the rest obtained from reference TRBV5-1 and TRBJ2-3, is as follows: KAGVTQTPRYLIKTRGQQVTLSCSPISGHRSVSWYQQTPGQGLQFLFEYFSETQRNKGNFPGRFSGRQFSNSRSEMNVSTLELGDSALYLCASSFRQSTDTQYFGPGTRLTVL.